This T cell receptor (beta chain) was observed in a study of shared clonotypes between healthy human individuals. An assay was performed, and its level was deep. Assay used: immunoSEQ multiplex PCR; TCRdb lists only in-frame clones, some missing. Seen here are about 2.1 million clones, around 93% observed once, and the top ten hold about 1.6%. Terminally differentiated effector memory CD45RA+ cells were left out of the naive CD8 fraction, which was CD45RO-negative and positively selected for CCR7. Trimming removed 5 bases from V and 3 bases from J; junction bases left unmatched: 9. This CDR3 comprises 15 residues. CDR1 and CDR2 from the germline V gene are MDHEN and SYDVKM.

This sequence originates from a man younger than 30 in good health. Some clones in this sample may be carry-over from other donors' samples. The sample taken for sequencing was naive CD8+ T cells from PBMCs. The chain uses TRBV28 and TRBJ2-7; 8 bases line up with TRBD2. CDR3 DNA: TGTGCCAGCAGTCAAATAAGCGGGAGACTCTACGAGCAGTACTTC. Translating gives CASSQISGRLYEQYF.